A single sample gave rise to the 26 T cell receptor beta chains below, sequenced in a study of neurological immune-mediated disorders. MiXCR was run by TCRdb on the 5' RACE reads, yielding one entry per CDR3 protein. The table records tens of thousands of distinct CDR3 sequences, roughly 15% of them present only once. Sequencing input: PBMCs. The receptor set was obtained from a woman in her forties or fifties in good health.

The chain links TRBV12-3 or TRBV12-4 to TRBJ2-2; 10 positions match TRBD2. Trimming cost V 2 bases and J 3 bases; bases outside gene matches: 3. The CDR3 has 16 residues. CDR3 protein: CASSLSGRADTGELFF. For the CDR3, the DNA is TGTGCCAGCAGTTTAAGCGGGAGGGCGGACACCGGGGAGCTGTTTTTT.

On this clonotype: It may be a read error: a sequence one base away is much more abundant. The chain combines TRBV27 with TRBJ1-1; D is perhaps TRBD1 (6 bases). There are 14 residues in the CDR3. CDR1 and CDR2 (germline): MNHEY, SMNVEV (reference sequence). The CDR3 reads CANSQQGLNTEAFF. The CDR3, as DNA: TGTGCCAACAGTCAACAGGGTCTGAACACTGAAGCTTTCTTT.

Ten or more counts support this clonotype. V is TRBV5-1 and J is TRBJ1-1, with D tentatively TRBD1 (6 bases). Trimming left V 4 bases short and J 5 bases short, with 18 bases between. The germline V gene has CDR1 SGHRS and CDR2 YFSETQ. The CDR3 spans 15 residues. The CDR3 loop is CASSPFSGRGTEAFF. CDR3 bases: TGCGCCAGCAGCCCCTTCTCAGGGAGGGGGACTGAAGCTTTCTTT.

This clonotype came up many times. The rearrangement links TRBV5-1 to TRBJ2-5, with 8 bases aligning to TRBD2. Per germline, CDR1 SGHRS and CDR2 YFSETQ. V shed 4 bases, J shed 5 bases, and the junction held 13 bases outside the gene matches. The CDR3 is 16 residues long. The CDR3 spells CASSPRDGRAGETQYF. The CDR3 DNA is TGCGCCAGCAGCCCAAGGGACGGGAGGGCCGGCGAGACCCAGTACTTC.

This clonotype has a count of ten or more. The chain couples TRBV10-3 to TRBJ1-2; D is possibly TRBD1 (5 bases). Germline V gives CDR1 ENHRY, CDR2 SYGVKD. The CDR3 is made up of 15 amino acids. V lost 10 bases to trimming and J lost 7 bases, with 25 bases between them. DNA for the CDR3: TGTGCCACGACCGGGACGGGGACGACGGAAGGTGGCTACACCTTC. Amino acids: CATTGTGTTEGGYTF.

This clonotype was counted ten times or more. This chain uses TRBV7-8 with TRBJ2-1; D unresolved. Per germline, CDR1 SGHVS and CDR2 FQNEAQ. The CDR3 length is 11 residues. V dropped 4 bases and J dropped 11 bases, with 9 bases sitting between them. CDR3 nucleotide sequence: TGTGCCAGCAGCTGGCTCAGCCAGCAGTTCTTC. It yields the protein CASSWLSQQFF. The complete variable domain, with remaining parts taken from reference TRBV7-8 and TRBJ2-1, reads GAGVSQSPRYKVAKRGQDVALRCDPISGHVSLFWYQQALGQGPEFLTYFQNEAQLDKSGLPSDRFFAERPEGSVSTLKIQRTQQEDSAVYLCASSWLSQQFFGPGTRLTVL.

This clonotype was observed many times. The J gene is TRBJ2-5, the V gene TRBV5-1; 8 positions match TRBD1. The CDR3 is made up of 14 amino acids. V was clipped by 4 bases and J by 3 bases; unmatched bases: 5. Germline V gene lookup returns CDR1 SGHRS and CDR2 YFSETQ. The CDR3: CASSLTTGEETQYF. The CDR3 coding sequence is TGCGCCAGCAGCCTTACGACAGGGGAAGAGACCCAGTACTTC. Drawing the rest from reference TRBV5-1 and TRBJ2-5, the complete variable domain is KAGVTQTPRYLIKTRGQQVTLSCSPISGHRSVSWYQQTPGQGLQFLFEYFSETQRNKGNFPGRFSGRQFSNSRSEMNVSTLELGDSALYLCASSLTTGEETQYFGPGTRLLVL.

The sample holds many counts of this clonotype. The rearrangement joins TRBV7-2 to TRBJ1-6; the match to TRBD1 covers 9 bases. CDR3 size: 15 residues. Germline CDR1 SGHTA, CDR2 FQGNSA. Losses at the gene ends were 4 bases for V and 5 bases for J; bases not matched to a gene: 3. CDR3 sequence (DNA): TGTGCCAGCAGCTCAACAGGGGGCAATAATTCACCCCTCCACTTT. Its protein product is CASSSTGGNNSPLHF. The full variable domain, with the rest looked up from reference TRBV7-2 and TRBJ1-6, is GAGVSQSPSNKVTEKGKDVELRCDPISGHTALYWYRQSLGQGLEFLIYFQGNSAPDKSGLPSDRFSAERTGGSVSTLTIQRTQQEDSAVYLCASSSTGGNNSPLHFGNGTRLTVT.

This clonotype occurred once. A much larger clone lies one base from this, so it may be a read error. CDR3 bases: TGTGTCAGCAGTTCGGACACGGACGTAAATGAAAAACTGTTTTTT. It translates to CVSSSDTDVNEKLFF. V gene TRBV12-3 or TRBV12-4 combines with J gene TRBJ1-4; TRBD1 is a possible D gene (5 bases). This CDR3 has 15 residues.

At least ten counts were recorded for this clonotype. The chain is built from TRBV5-1 and TRBJ2-1; 7 nucleotides agree with TRBD2. Germline lookup yields CDR1 SGHRS and CDR2 YFSETQ. The CDR3 has 15 residues. V shed 2 bases and J 0 bases; nucleotides not matched to a gene: 2. The CDR3 protein is CASSFQRGSYNEQFF. In DNA form, the CDR3 reads TGCGCCAGCAGCTTCCAGCGGGGCTCCTACAATGAGCAGTTCTTC. The full variable domain, with the rest looked up from reference TRBV5-1 and TRBJ2-1, is KAGVTQTPRYLIKTRGQQVTLSCSPISGHRSVSWYQQTPGQGLQFLFEYFSETQRNKGNFPGRFSGRQFSNSRSEMNVSTLELGDSALYLCASSFQRGSYNEQFFGPGTRLTVL.

There are many counts of this clonotype. The rearrangement joins TRBV7-2 to TRBJ1-2; D is unresolved. The CDR3 length is 13 residues. CDR1 and CDR2 (germline): SGHTA, FQGNSA. Trimming removed 4 bases from V and 5 bases from J, with 11 bases in between. The DNA for the CDR3 is TGTGCCAGCAGCTCGGGAATAGGATATGGCTACACCTTC. The encoded protein is CASSSGIGYGYTF.

This clonotype was observed at least ten times. This chain joins TRBV6-5 and TRBJ2-1; 8 positions agree with TRBD2. The CDR3 consists of 14 residues. V lost 7 bases, J lost 10 bases, and 12 bases stayed unmatched. CDR1 and CDR2 from the germline V gene are MNHEY and SVGAGI. CDR3 sequence reads: CASNTGTRVGEQFF. CDR3 nucleotides: TGTGCCAGCAATACCGGGACTAGGGTTGGGGAGCAGTTCTTC.

This clonotype was observed at least ten times. In nucleotides, the CDR3 is TGCAGTGCTAGAGATCGCCGGGGGGGGGGCAGCGAGCAGTTCTTC. Translating gives CSARDRRGGGSEQFF. The genes are TRBV20-1 and TRBJ2-1; 8 nucleotides line up with TRBD2. Unmatched junction bases numbered 11, after V lost 0 bases and J lost 10 bases. Per germline, CDR1 DFQATT and CDR2 SNEGSKA (reference sequence). This CDR3 spans 15 amino acids.

This clonotype was counted ten times or more. The V and J genes are TRBV7-3 and TRBJ2-1; D is undetermined. In germline, CDR1 is SGHTA, CDR2 FQGTGA. This CDR3 is 12 amino acids long. The V end was cut by 1 base, the J end by 8 bases, with 6 bases between. The chain's CDR3 is CASSLKSHEQFF. CDR3 in DNA: TGTGCCAGCAGCTTAAAAAGCCATGAGCAGTTCTTC.

The table lists this clonotype with many counts. V gene TRBV3-1 combines with J gene TRBJ2-6; D is possibly TRBD2 (5 bases). V was pared by 1 base and J by 1 base, with 5 bases between. The V gene's germline CDR1 is LGHDT and CDR2 YNNKEL (reference sequence). The CDR3 covers 15 residues. As DNA, the CDR3 is TGTGCCAGCAGCCAAGGAGGGTCTGGGGCCAACGTCCTGACTTTC. Translation gives CASSQGGSGANVLTF.

This clonotype has at least ten counts. The chain links TRBV2 to TRBJ2-1; 16 bases match TRBD2. Germline V gene sequence: CDR1 SNHLY, CDR2 FYNNEI. This CDR3 has 14 residues. V was clipped by 6 bases and J by 14 bases; unmatched bases: 7. The CDR3 loop reads CASRGLAGGKHEFF. For the CDR3, the DNA is TGTGCCAGCAGGGGACTAGCGGGGGGGAAACATGAGTTCTTC.

CDR3 coding DNA: TGCAGTGCTACCCGGGCAGGGGGCACTGAAGCTTTCTTT. Protein product: CSATRAGGTEAFF. The chain uses TRBV20-1 and TRBJ1-1, with 7 bases fitting TRBD1. V was pared by 4 bases and J by 4 bases, with 6 bases of the junction left unmatched. Germline V lookup: CDR1 DFQATT, CDR2 SNEGSKA (reference sequence). The CDR3 spans 13 residues.

This clonotype was recorded at least ten times. J is TRBJ2-1 and V is TRBV11-1; D is uncertain. Looked up from germline, CDR1 is SGHAT and CDR2 is FQDESV (reference sequence). Trimming took 3 bases from V and 4 from J, leaving 10 bases between them. The CDR3 spans 14 residues. CDR3: CASSLSGPYNEQFF. The CDR3 nucleotides are TGTGCCAGCAGCTTGTCGGGCCCTTACAATGAGCAGTTCTTC. Full variable domain (remainder filled in from reference TRBV11-1 and TRBJ2-1): EAEVAQSPRYKITEKSQAVAFWCDPISGHATLYWYRQILGQGPELLVQFQDESVVDDSQLPKDRFSAERLKGVDSTLKIQPAELGDSAMYLCASSLSGPYNEQFFGPGTRLTVL.

This clonotype was seen at least ten times. This chain joins TRBV7-9 and TRBJ2-4; D remains unclear. This CDR3 has 11 amino acids. CDR1 SEHNR and CDR2 FQNEAQ come from the germline V gene (reference sequence). V gave up 2 bases and J gave up 16 bases, with 12 bases separating them. The CDR3 DNA reads as TGTGCCAGCAGCTTAAGTCTCGCCAAATACTTC. Its protein product is CASSLSLAKYF.

This clonotype came up many times. This chain links TRBV29-1 with TRBJ2-1; maybe TRBD2 (6 bases). Germline CDR1 SQVTM, CDR2 ANQGSEA. CDR3 length: 14 amino acids. Between the trimmed V and J ends, which lost 2 bases and 4 bases, there was a span of 12 bases. The CDR3 DNA sequence: TGCAGCGTTGAAATGCGGGACTTGTACAATGAGCAGTTCTTC. This sequence encodes CSVEMRDLYNEQFF.

This clonotype was observed a single time. A much larger clone differs by one base, so this may be a read error. Because the CDR3 is missing its conserved closing phenylalanine or tryptophan, this is likely a read error. V usage is TRBV27 and J usage is TRBJ1-1; possibly TRBD1 for D (5 bases). V lost 2 bases, J lost 3 bases, and 13 bases lay in between. The CDR3 has 15 residues. Germline loops: CDR1 MNHEY, CDR2 SMNVEV (reference sequence). CDR3 region: CASSLGTQVDTEAFV. DNA for the CDR3: TGTGCCAGCAGTTTAGGGACCCAGGTGGACACTGAAGCTTTCGTT.

Ten or more counts support this clonotype. The rearrangement joins TRBV2 to TRBJ2-1; D remains ambiguous. Germline lookup yields CDR1 SNHLY and CDR2 FYNNEI. Trimming left V 3 bases short and J 4 bases short, with 4 bases between. This CDR3 spans 12 amino acids. CDR3 nucleotide sequence: TGTGCCAGCAGTGAGGGGTACAATGAGCAGTTCTTC. Amino acids: CASSEGYNEQFF.

This clonotype was observed many times. The genes are TRBV7-2 and TRBJ2-7; D is unresolved. Between the trimmed V and J ends, which lost 4 bases and 0 bases, there was a span of 4 bases. This CDR3 comprises 12 residues. Looked up from germline, CDR1 is SGHTA and CDR2 is FQGNSA. This CDR3 reads CASSSHSYEQYF. The CDR3 coding sequence is TGTGCCAGCAGCTCCCACTCCTACGAGCAGTACTTC.

There are many counts of this clonotype. The rearrangement uses TRBV12-3 or TRBV12-4 and TRBJ1-1; TRBD1 matches at 9 bases. The V and J ends lost 6 bases and 5 bases, in that order; junction bases with no gene match: 4. The CDR3 has 13 amino acids. CDR3 protein: CASRPDRGTEAFF. Here the CDR3 DNA reads TGTGCCAGCAGGCCTGACAGGGGGACTGAAGCTTTCTTT.

This clonotype was seen a single time. Since a much larger clone is just one base distant, this may be a read error. The chain joins TRBV12-3 or TRBV12-4 to TRBJ2-7; D remains ambiguous. This CDR3 spans 14 amino acids. V was clipped by 6 bases and J by 1 base, with 13 bases between them. The CDR3 loop reads CASSHRSHSYEQYF. The CDR3 nucleotides are TGTGCCAGCAGCCATCGGTCCCATTCCTACGAGCAGTACTTC.

This clonotype was observed at least ten times. The chain couples TRBV5-5 to TRBJ2-2; the D gene is possibly TRBD2 (6 bases). There are 15 residues in the CDR3. The germline gives CDR1 SGHKS, CDR2 YYEKEE (reference sequence). The ends were cut back, 1 base at V and 2 bases at J, with 9 bases in the middle. This chain's CDR3 is CASSLWGDNTGELFF. CDR3 DNA sequence: TGTGCCAGCAGCTTGTGGGGGGACAACACCGGGGAGCTGTTTTTT.